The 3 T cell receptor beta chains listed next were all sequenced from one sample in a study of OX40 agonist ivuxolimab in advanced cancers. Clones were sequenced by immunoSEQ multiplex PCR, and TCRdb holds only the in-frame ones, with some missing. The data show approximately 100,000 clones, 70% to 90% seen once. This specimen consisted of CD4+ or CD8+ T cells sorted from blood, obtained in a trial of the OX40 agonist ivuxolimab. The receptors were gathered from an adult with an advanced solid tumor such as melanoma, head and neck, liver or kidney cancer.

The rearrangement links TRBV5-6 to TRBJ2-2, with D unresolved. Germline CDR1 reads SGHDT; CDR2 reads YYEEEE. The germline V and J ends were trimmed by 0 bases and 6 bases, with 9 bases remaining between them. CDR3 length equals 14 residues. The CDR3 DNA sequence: TGTGCCAGCAGCTTGGTCGAGATGTCCGGGGAGCTGTTTTTT. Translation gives CASSLVEMSGELFF.

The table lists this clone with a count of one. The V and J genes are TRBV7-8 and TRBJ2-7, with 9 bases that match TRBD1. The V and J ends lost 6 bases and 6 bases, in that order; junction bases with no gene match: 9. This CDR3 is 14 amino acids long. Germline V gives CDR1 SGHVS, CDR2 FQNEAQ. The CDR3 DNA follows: TGTGCCAGCAGTACCCGGGACAGGGCGGGCGAGCAGTACTTC. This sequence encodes CASSTRDRAGEQYF.

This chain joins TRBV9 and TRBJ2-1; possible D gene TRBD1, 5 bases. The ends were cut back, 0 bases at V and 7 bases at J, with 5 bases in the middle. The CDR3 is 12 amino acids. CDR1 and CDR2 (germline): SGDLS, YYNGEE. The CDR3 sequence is CASSVEGNEQFF. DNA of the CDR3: TGTGCCAGCAGCGTAGAGGGGAATGAGCAGTTCTTC.